These 30 T cell receptor beta chains were all obtained from the same sample, sequenced in a study of T cells expressing NK-cell markers (dated by TCRdb to about 2020). The library was obtained by 5' RACE. The sample was run on an Illumina HiSeq 2000. TCRdb reprocessed the reads and provides one entry for every CDR3 protein sequence; no DNA is given. The table for this sample records fewer than 300,000 distinct CDR3 sequences. The ten top clones hold 4% to 5% of the sample. Sequencing was performed on blood T cells: a sorted CD56 or NKG2C T cell subset, CD4+ or CD8+ T cells, or bulk PBMC T cells (not recorded which). The receptors originated from a woman aged 18 to 75 in good health.

This rearrangement joins TRBV7-2 to TRBJ1-2; TCRdb indicates TRBD1, and absent DNA this call remains unverified. Germline V gene sequence: CDR1 SGHTA, CDR2 FQGNSA. This CDR3 has 15 amino acids. This chain's CDR3 is CASSLGQGASYGYTF.

The chain links TRBV7-7 to TRBJ1-5; TCRdb selects TRBD1, and the lack of DNA leaves this call unchecked. The CDR3 totals 13 residues. The germline V gene has CDR1 SSHAT and CDR2 FNYEAQ (reference sequence). CDR3 region: CASSTGEGQPQHF.

The CDR3 protein is CASSSAGRGLRGYTF. This chain links TRBV7-8 with TRBJ1-2; TCRdb outputs TRBD1, but without DNA this stays unchecked. The germline CDR1 and CDR2 sequences are SGHVS and FQNEAQ. The CDR3 runs to 15 residues.

The J gene is TRBJ1-5, the V gene TRBV12-3 or TRBV12-4. This CDR3 spans 14 amino acids. The CDR3: CASTRVGSNQPQHF.

The chain uses TRBV5-1 and TRBJ1-4; there is no DNA to check the TCRdb D call of TRBD1. Germline CDR1 and CDR2: SGHRS and YFSETQ. The CDR3 has 15 residues. The CDR3 protein is CASSSGQGNNEKLFF.

The CDR3 protein is CASSLPGLYYEQYF. This chain joins TRBV7-2 and TRBJ2-7; TCRdb gives TRBD2 as the D gene, but with no DNA this cannot be confirmed. CDR3 length: 14 amino acids. The V gene's germline CDR1 is SGHTA and CDR2 FQGNSA.

The chain has TRBV4-3 and TRBJ2-3; TCRdb outputs TRBD1, but without DNA this stays unchecked. Germline-derived CDR1 and CDR2 are LGHNA and YSLEER. The CDR3 runs 14 residues. The CDR3 is CASSQGGPRDTQYF.

V is TRBV5-4 and J is TRBJ1-2. Germline lookup yields CDR1 SGHNT and CDR2 YYREEE (reference sequence). The CDR3 runs 15 residues. CDR3: CASSLEAGSLYGYTF.

V usage is TRBV20-1 and J usage is TRBJ2-1. The CDR3 length is 11 residues. From germline, CDR1 is DFQATT and CDR2 SNEGSKA (reference sequence). The CDR3 region is CSAARDNEQFF.

The V and J genes are TRBV20-1 and TRBJ2-1; TCRdb gives TRBD2 as the D gene, but with no DNA this cannot be confirmed. This CDR3 has 14 residues. Germline values: CDR1 DFQATT, CDR2 SNEGSKA (reference sequence). The CDR3 loop is CSAPGTSGRNEQFF.

This chain uses TRBV5-1 with TRBJ2-5. Germline V lookup: CDR1 SGHRS, CDR2 YFSETQ. This CDR3 has 11 amino acids. The CDR3 loop is CASSLLGSQYF.

The chain employs TRBV7-9 and TRBJ2-6; TCRdb proposes TRBD1, but this gene call is untestable without DNA. This CDR3 region has 13 residues. The V gene's germline CDR1 is SEHNR and CDR2 FQNEAQ (reference sequence). The CDR3 is CASTRSGANVLTF.

The chain employs TRBV4-1 and TRBJ2-1; the TCRdb call, TRBD2, lacks DNA for checking. This CDR3 contains 19 residues. CDR1 and CDR2 (germline): MGHRA, YSYEKL. CDR3: CASSQVGTSGGSSYNEQFF.

The chain links TRBV19 to TRBJ1-2. CDR3 length equals 14 residues. Germline CDR1 and CDR2: LNHDA and SQIVND (reference sequence). The CDR3 reads CASSIAPALYGYTF.

CDR3 residues: CSASHGNPTDTQYF. V gene TRBV20-1 combines with J gene TRBJ2-3; checking the TCRdb D call of TRBD1 is not possible without DNA. The germline V gene encodes CDR1 DFQATT and CDR2 SNEGSKA (reference sequence). The CDR3 length is 14 residues.

The chain's CDR3 is CASSFIGAHNQPQHF. This chain uses TRBV7-8 with TRBJ1-5. The CDR3 sequence is 15 residues long. Germline V lookup: CDR1 SGHVS, CDR2 FQNEAQ.

V is TRBV24-1 and J is TRBJ2-3; with no DNA, the TCRdb D assignment of TRBD1 cannot be verified. The CDR3 consists of 14 residues. Per germline, CDR1 KGHDR and CDR2 SFDVKD. CDR3: CATSDLTRAGTQYF.

The rearrangement joins TRBV19 to TRBJ2-1; the D call from TCRdb, TRBD1, cannot be confirmed without DNA. The CDR3 runs 18 residues. Germline CDR1 reads LNHDA; CDR2 reads SQIVND (reference sequence). CDR3 amino acids: CASSIPTGGGGFYNEQFF.

This chain's CDR3 is CASSLGLAGHNEQFF. The rearrangement joins TRBV5-1 to TRBJ2-1; TCRdb returns TRBD2, unconfirmable since there is no DNA. This CDR3 is 15 amino acids long. Per the germline V gene, CDR1 is SGHRS and CDR2 is YFSETQ.

The chain links TRBV29-1 to TRBJ2-1. Germline V gene sequence: CDR1 SQVTM, CDR2 ANQGSEA. The CDR3 loop spans 14 amino acids. The CDR3 is CSVHGPQLGNEQFF.

The chain has TRBV5-1 and TRBJ1-1; the D call of TRBD1 rests on TCRdb alone, since no DNA is present to check it. Germline V CDR1 and CDR2: SGHRS, YFSETQ. The length of the CDR3 is 16 residues. CDR3 amino acids: CASSLVSGQGSSEAFF.

This chain uses TRBV24-1 with TRBJ2-3; TCRdb's D call, TRBD1, is unchecked because there is no DNA. The CDR3 length is 14 residues. Germline assignment: CDR1 KGHDR and CDR2 SFDVKD. The CDR3 region is CATRDTGAGDTQYF.

The rearrangement links TRBV7-3 to TRBJ2-1; TCRdb indicates TRBD2, and absent DNA this call remains unverified. CDR3 length equals 13 residues. The germline CDR1 and CDR2 sequences are SGHTA and FQGTGA. This CDR3 reads CASSTTSLGEQFF.

The chain employs TRBV4-3 and TRBJ1-4. Germline CDR1 reads LGHNA; CDR2 reads YSLEER. The CDR3 spans 15 residues. The chain's CDR3 is CASRRTKATNEKLFF.

The rearrangement uses TRBV7-3 and TRBJ1-1. The CDR3 runs to 13 residues. CDR1 and CDR2 from the germline V gene are SGHTA and FQGTGA. The CDR3 sequence: CASSPAGNTEAFF.

The rearrangement uses TRBV3-1 and TRBJ2-3; TCRdb lists TRBD2, though no DNA is available to test this call. Germline V gene data show CDR1 as LGHDT and CDR2 as YNNKEL (reference sequence). The CDR3 extends over 17 amino acids. CDR3 amino acids: CASSQAPGLAGADTQYF.

The chain links TRBV12-3 or TRBV12-4 to TRBJ2-3; TCRdb picks TRBD2, but there is no DNA to check that call. CDR3 length equals 12 residues. CDR3 loop: CASGGRPDTQYF.

J is TRBJ2-3 and V is TRBV29-1; TCRdb proposes TRBD1, but this gene call is untestable without DNA. Germline CDR1 reads SQVTM; CDR2 reads ANQGSEA. The CDR3 consists of 16 residues. CDR3 region: CSVDPRGLADRDTQYF.

The chain recombines TRBV5-1 with TRBJ2-7. The CDR3 covers 16 residues. Looked up from germline, CDR1 is SGHRS and CDR2 is YFSETQ. The CDR3 is CASSIGLAVSSYEQYF. Filled out from reference TRBV5-1 and TRBJ2-7, the complete variable domain reads KAGVTQTPRYLIKTRGQQVTLSCSPISGHRSVSWYQQTPGQGLQFLFEYFSETQRNKGNFPGRFSGRQFSNSRSEMNVSTLELGDSALYLCASSIGLAVSSYEQYFGPGTRLTVT.

The rearrangement uses TRBV6-4 and TRBJ1-2; there is no DNA to check the TCRdb D call of TRBD1. The V gene's germline CDR1 is MRHNA and CDR2 SNTAGT. The CDR3 spans 15 residues. The CDR3 loop is CASRRVADRDYGYTF.